This TCR beta chain was recorded in a study of response to subunit inactivated influenza vaccine. One entry per CDR3 protein results from TCRdb running MiXCR on the RT-PCR reads. The sample lists 800,000 or so distinct CDR3 sequences; approximately 22% were seen once. The V gene lost 2 bases and the J gene lost 4 bases, with 17 bases spanning the gap. CDR1 is LNHNV and CDR2 is YYDKDF in the germline V gene (reference sequence). The CDR3 sequence is 17 residues long. The receptor comes from a man aged 50 to 60 who received an inactivated influenza vaccine. The source was PBMCs from blood, collected roughly 5 days after vaccination. The V call is TRBV15, the J call TRBJ2-2; D may be TRBD2 (6 bases). CDR3 nucleotide sequence: TGTGCCACCAGCAGACATAGTGCCGGGAGAGGCACCGGGGAGCTGTTTTTT. Encoded protein: CATSRHSAGRGTGELFF.